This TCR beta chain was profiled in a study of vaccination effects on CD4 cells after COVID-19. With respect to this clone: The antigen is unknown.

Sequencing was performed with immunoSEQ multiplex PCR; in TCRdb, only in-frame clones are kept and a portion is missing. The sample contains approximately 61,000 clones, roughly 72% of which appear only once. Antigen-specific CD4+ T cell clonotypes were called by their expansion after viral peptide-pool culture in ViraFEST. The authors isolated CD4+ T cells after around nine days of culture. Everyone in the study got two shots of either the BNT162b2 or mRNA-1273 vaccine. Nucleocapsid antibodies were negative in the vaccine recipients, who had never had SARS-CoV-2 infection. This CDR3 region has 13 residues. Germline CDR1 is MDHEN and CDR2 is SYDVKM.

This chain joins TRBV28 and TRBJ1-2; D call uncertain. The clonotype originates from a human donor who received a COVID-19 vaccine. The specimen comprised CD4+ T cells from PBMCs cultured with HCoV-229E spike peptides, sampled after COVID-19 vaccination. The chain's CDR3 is CASQAGGNYGYTF. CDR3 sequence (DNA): TGTGCTAGCCAGGCGGGCGGTAACTATGGCTACACCTTC.